This TCR beta chain was captured by sequencing in a study of blood T cell repertoires in COVID-19. The germline gives CDR1 MDHEN, CDR2 SYDVKM. This CDR3 comprises 18 residues. Trimming cost V 5 bases and J 0 bases; bases outside gene matches: 13. Sequencing was performed with immunoSEQ multiplex PCR; in TCRdb, only in-frame clones are kept and a portion is missing. The sample consists of tens of thousands of clones, about 90% of them appearing once. Sequencing was done on a sample of peripheral blood. The sequence was collected from a human donor in a cohort sampled during active COVID-19. The chain combines TRBV28 with TRBJ2-7; 10 nucleotides match TRBD1. The CDR3 protein is CASSNFPPGTGDSYEQYF. The CDR3 DNA sequence: TGTGCCAGCAGTAACTTTCCCCCCGGGACAGGGGACTCCTACGAGCAGTACTTC.